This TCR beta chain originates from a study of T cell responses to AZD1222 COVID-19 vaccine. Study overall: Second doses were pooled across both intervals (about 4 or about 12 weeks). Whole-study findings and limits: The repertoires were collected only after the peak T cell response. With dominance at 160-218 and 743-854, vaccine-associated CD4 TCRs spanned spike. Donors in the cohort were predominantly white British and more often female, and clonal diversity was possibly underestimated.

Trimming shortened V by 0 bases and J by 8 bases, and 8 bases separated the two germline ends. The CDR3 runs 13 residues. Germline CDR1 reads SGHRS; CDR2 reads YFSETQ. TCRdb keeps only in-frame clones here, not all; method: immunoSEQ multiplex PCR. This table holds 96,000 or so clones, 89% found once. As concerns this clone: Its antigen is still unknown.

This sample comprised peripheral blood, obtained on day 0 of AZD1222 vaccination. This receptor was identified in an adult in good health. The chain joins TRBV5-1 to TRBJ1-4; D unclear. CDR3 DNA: TGCGCCAGCAGCTTGGATCCGGAGGAAAAACTGTTTTTT. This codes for CASSLDPEEKLFF.